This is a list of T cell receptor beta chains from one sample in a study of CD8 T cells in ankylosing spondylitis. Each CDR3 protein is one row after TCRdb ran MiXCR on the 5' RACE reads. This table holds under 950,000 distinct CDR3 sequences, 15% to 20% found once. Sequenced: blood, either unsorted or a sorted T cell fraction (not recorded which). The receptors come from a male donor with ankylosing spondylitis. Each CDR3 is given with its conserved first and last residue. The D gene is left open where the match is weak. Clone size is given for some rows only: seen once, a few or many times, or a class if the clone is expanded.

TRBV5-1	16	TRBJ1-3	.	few	TGCGCCAGCAGCTTGGGGTCTACTCCCTTCGGAAACACCATATATTTT	CASSLGSTPFGNTIYF
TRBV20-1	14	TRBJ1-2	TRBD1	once	TGCAGTGCTACCCGACAGGGCGTGGACTATGGCTACACCTTC	CSATRQGVDYGYTF
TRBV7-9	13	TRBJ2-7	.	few	TGTGCCAGCAGCGGGGACACCGTCGGCGAGCAGTACTTC	CASSGDTVGEQYF
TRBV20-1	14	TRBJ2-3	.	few	TGCAGTGCTAGAGAAACAGAGGGCACAGATACGCAGTATTTT	CSARETEGTDTQYF
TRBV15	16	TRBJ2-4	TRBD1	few	TGTGCCACCAGCAGCGTAGGGGGCAAAACCAAAAACATTCAGTACTTC	CATSSVGGKTKNIQYF
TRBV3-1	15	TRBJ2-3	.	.	TGTGCCAGCAGCCAAGAGGGAGCGCACCCAGATACGCAGTATTTT	CASSQEGAHPDTQYF
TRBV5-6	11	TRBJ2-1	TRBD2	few	TGTGCCAGCAGCTTGGGACTAGCGGGAGAGTTC	CASSLGLAGEF
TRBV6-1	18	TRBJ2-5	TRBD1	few	TGTGCCAGCAGGCGCACCGGGACAGGGGGCTTTTACCAAGAGACCCAGTACTTC	CASRRTGTGGFYQETQYF
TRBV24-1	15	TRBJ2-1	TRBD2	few	TGTGCCACCAGTGGTAATAGCGGGAATAAGAATGAGCAGTTCTTC	CATSGNSGNKNEQFF
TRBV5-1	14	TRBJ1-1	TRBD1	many	TGCGCCAGCAGCTTCCCGGGACAGGGCCCTGAAGCTTTCTTT	CASSFPGQGPEAFF
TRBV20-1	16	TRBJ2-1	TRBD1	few	TGCAGTGCTAGGTCAAACAGGGGGCTCCTCTACAATGAGCAGTTCTTC	CSARSNRGLLYNEQFF
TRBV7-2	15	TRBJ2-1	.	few	TGTGCCAGCAGCTTGGACGGGAGACCTAACAATGAGCAGTTCTTC	CASSLDGRPNNEQFF
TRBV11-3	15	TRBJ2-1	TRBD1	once	TGTGCCAGCAGCCTGGACAGGGTAATGTACAATGAGCAGTTCTTC	CASSLDRVMYNEQFF
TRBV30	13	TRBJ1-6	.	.	TGTGCCTGGAGTTCGGGGGCAGGATCACCCCTCCACTTT	CAWSSGAGSPLHF
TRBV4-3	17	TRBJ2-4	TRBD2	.	TGCGCCAGCAGCCAAGATCAGAGCGGGAGTGCCAAAAACATTCAGTACTTC	CASSQDQSGSAKNIQYF
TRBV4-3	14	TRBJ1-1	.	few	TGCGCCAGCACCCCTAGTTGGGTGGAAACTGAAGCTTTCTTT	CASTPSWVETEAFF
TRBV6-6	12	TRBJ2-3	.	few	TGTGCCAGCAGTACTACTTCAGATACGCAGTATTTT	CASSTTSDTQYF
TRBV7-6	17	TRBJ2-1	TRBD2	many	TGTGCCAGCAGCTCAAAGTGGTCTAGCGGGAGTATCCCTGAGCAGTTCTTC	CASSSKWSSGSIPEQFF
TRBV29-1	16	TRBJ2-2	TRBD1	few	TGCAGCGTTCATGCCCCGGGGGACAGGGGCACCGGGGAGCTGTTTTTT	CSVHAPGDRGTGELFF
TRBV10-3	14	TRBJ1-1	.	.	TGTGCCATCAGTGAGACAGTCAGGAACACTGAAGCTTTCTTT	CAISETVRNTEAFF
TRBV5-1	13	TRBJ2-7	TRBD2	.	TGCGCCAGCAGTGGCGGGAGGTATAACGAGCAGTACTTC	CASSGGRYNEQYF
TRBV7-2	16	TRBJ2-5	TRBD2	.	TGTGCCAGCAGCGTCGGACTAGCGGGAGGGAGAGAGACCCAGTACTTC	CASSVGLAGGRETQYF
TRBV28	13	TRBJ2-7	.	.	TGTGCCAGCAGTTTTGCTAAAACCTACGAGCAGTACTTC	CASSFAKTYEQYF
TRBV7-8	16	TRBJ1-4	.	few	TGTGCCAGCAGCTTAAGGGGTCCAGCAACTAATGAAAAACTGTTTTTT	CASSLRGPATNEKLFF
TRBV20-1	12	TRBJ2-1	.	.	TGCAGTGCTAGCCCCTCCTACAATGAGCAGTTCTTC	CSASPSYNEQFF
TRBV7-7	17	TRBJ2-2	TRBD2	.	TGTGCTAGCAGCCCGACTAGCGGGGCTATTAACACCGGGGAGCTGTTTTTT	CASSPTSGAINTGELFF
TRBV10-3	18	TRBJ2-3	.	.	TGTGCCATCAGTGAGTCCCGGACCCAGGGGACGTTCACAGATACGCAGTATTTT	CAISESRTQGTFTDTQYF
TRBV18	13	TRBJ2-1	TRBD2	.	TGTGCCAGCTCAGCGGGGGGCGAGTTTGAGCAGTTCTTC	CASSAGGEFEQFF
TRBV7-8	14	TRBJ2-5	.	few	TGTGCCAGCAGCCCACAGCTGGATGAGGAGACCCAGTACTTC	CASSPQLDEETQYF
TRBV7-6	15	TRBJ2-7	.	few	TGTGCCAGCAGCTTAGCCGGGACATATTCCTACGAGCAGTACTTC	CASSLAGTYSYEQYF
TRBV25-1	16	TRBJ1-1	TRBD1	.	TGTGCCAGCAGCAAGACAGGGTTGGGTGGGAGCACTGAAGCTTTCTTT	CASSKTGLGGSTEAFF
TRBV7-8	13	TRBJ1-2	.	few	TGTGCCAGCAGCGCGACAGCATCGTTGAGCTACACCTTC	CASSATASLSYTF
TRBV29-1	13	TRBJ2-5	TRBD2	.	TGCAGCGTTGAAAGCGGGATCATGGAGACCCAGTACTTC	CSVESGIMETQYF
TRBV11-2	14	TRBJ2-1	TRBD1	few	TGTGCCAGCAGCAGGGGGGGACAGGGGACTGAGCAGTTCTTC	CASSRGGQGTEQFF
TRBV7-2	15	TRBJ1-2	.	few	TGTGCCAGCAGCCGGGAGCAGGGAGGTTTCTATGGCTACACCTTC	CASSREQGGFYGYTF
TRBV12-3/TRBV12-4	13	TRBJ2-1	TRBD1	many	TGTGCCAGCCTTGACAGGGGACGCAATGAGCAGTTCTTC	CASLDRGRNEQFF
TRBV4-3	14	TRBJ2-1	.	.	TGCGCCAGCAGCCCGACCTCCCGACTGCCCGAGCAGTTCTTC	CASSPTSRLPEQFF
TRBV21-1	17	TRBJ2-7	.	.	TGTGCCAGCACCCCAAATTCATCGGGACAGGGACCCTACGAGCAGTACTTC	CASTPNSSGQGPYEQYF
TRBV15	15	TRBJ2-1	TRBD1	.	TGTGCCACCAGCGAACAGGGGGAGGCTTACAATGAGCAGTTCTTC	CATSEQGEAYNEQFF
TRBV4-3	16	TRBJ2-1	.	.	TGCGCCAGCAGCCGCTCGGCCGGGACCCCGGATTGGGAGCAGTTCTTC	CASSRSAGTPDWEQFF
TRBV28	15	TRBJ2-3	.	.	TGTGCCAGCAGCCCGGACCCAGGGGGCACAGATACGCAGTATTTT	CASSPDPGGTDTQYF
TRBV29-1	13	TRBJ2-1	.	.	TGCAGCGCCTGGGGGGCTAGCTACAATGAGCAGTTCTTC	CSAWGASYNEQFF
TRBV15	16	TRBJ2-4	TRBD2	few	TGTGCCACCAGCACTAGCGGGGGGGCGGGCAAAAACATTCAGTACTTC	CATSTSGGAGKNIQYF
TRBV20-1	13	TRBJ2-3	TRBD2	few	TGCAGTGCTAGAGCCCCTAGCGGGGATACGCAGTATTTT	CSARAPSGDTQYF
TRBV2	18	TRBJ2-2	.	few	TGTGCCAGCAGTCCCGAGTTGGCCCCCGGGCGGAACACCGGGGAGCTGTTTTTT	CASSPELAPGRNTGELFF
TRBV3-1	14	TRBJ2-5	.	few	TGTGCCAGCAGCCAAGTCGGGAGCGCAGAGACCCAGTACTTC	CASSQVGSAETQYF
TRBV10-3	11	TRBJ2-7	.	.	TGTGCCATCAGTGAACCCGGTGAGCAGTACTTC	CAISEPGEQYF
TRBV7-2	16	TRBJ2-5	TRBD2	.	TGTGCCAGCAGCTTAATGGTACTAGCGGGGTCGGAGACCCAGTACTTC	CASSLMVLAGSETQYF
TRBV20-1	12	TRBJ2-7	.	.	TGCAGTGGCAGGCCTAGCTCCTACGAGCAGTACTTC	CSGRPSSYEQYF
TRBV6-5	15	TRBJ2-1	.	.	TGTGCCAGCAGTTATGGAGGGGGCTTTTACAATGAGCAGTTCTTC	CASSYGGGFYNEQFF
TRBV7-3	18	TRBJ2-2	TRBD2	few	TGTGCCAGCAGCAAAAGCGGGGGGGCACTCCTTCGGACCGGGGAGCTGTTTTTT	CASSKSGGALLRTGELFF
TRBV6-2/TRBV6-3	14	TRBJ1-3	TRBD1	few	TGTGCCAGCACCCCGGGACAGTCTGGAAACACCATATATTTT	CASTPGQSGNTIYF
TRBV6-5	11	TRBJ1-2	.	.	TGTGCCAGCAGTGAAGACCAAGGCTACACCTTC	CASSEDQGYTF
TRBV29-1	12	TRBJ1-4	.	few	TGCAGCGTAACAGTGACTAATGAAAAACTGTTTTTT	CSVTVTNEKLFF